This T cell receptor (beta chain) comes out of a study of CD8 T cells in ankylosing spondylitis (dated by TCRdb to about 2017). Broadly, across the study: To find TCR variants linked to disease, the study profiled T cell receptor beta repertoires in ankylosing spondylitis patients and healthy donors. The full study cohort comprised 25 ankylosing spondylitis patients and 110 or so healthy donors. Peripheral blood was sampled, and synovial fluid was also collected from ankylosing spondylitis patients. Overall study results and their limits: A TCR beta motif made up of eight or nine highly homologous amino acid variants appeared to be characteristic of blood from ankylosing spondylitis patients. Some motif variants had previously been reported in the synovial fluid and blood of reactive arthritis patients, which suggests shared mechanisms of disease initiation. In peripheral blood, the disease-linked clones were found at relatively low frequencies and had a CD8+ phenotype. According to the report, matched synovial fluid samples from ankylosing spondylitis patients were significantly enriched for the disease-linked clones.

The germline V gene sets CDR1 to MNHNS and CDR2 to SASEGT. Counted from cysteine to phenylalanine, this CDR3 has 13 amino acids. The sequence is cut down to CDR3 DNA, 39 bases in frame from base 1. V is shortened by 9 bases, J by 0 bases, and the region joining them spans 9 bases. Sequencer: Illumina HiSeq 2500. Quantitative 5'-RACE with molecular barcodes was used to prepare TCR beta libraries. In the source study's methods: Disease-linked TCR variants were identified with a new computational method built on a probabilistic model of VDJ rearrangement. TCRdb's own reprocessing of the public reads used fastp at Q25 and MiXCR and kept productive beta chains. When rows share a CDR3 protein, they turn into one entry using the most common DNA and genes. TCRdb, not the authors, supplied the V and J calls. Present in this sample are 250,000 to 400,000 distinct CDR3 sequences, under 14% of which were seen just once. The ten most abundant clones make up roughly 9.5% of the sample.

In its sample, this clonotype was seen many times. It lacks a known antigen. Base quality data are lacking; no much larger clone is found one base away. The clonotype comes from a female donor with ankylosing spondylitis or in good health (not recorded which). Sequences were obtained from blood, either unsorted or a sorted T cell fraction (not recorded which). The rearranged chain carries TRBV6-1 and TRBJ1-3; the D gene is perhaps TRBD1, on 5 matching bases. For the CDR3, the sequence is CASRQSSGNTIYF. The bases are TGTGCCAGTAGACAGTCCTCTGGAAACACCATATATTTT.